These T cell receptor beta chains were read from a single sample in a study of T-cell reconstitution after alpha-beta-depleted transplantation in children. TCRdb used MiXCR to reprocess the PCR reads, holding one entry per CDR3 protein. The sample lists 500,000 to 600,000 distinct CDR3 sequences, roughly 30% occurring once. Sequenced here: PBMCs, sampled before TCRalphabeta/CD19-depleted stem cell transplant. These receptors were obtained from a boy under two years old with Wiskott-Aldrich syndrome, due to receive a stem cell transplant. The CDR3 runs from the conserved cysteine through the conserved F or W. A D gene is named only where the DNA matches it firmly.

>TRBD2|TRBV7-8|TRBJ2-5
CASSLGWAREKGFETQYF
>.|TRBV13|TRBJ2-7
CASSFFGANYEQYF
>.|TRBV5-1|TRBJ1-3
CASSLAGGFSGNTIYF
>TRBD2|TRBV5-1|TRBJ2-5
CASSLGLQTSGRVETQYF
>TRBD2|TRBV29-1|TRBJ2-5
CSVELSGGYQETQYF
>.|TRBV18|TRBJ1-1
CASSQRPGAENTEAFF
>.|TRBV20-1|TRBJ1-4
CSARWKGEKLFF
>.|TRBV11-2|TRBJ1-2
CASSLGSRGLGYTF
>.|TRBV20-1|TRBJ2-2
CSAWVPRTLPNTGELFF
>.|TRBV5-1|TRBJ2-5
CASSLVFKEETQYF
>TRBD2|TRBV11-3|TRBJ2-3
CASSLAYRGRATDTQYF
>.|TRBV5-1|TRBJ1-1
CASSSQDTEAFF
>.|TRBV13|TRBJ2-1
CASSEQGLRAPSHSYNEQFF
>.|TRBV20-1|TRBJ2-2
CSASDRSRHTGELFF
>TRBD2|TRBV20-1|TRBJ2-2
CSARRGLAGVPGTGELFF
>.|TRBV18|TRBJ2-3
CASSPMVGTQYF
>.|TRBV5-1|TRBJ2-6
CASSLAVMTGGANVLTF
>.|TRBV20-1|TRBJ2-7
CSGQTARYEQYF
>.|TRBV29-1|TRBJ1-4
CSVVAGGNEKLFF
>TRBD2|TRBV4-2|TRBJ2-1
CASSLLVAAGVGNEQFF
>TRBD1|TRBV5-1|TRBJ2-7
CASSIGQVTYEQYF
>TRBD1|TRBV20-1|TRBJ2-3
CSARPGQGLIDTQYF
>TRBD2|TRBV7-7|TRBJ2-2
CASSPREISGELFF